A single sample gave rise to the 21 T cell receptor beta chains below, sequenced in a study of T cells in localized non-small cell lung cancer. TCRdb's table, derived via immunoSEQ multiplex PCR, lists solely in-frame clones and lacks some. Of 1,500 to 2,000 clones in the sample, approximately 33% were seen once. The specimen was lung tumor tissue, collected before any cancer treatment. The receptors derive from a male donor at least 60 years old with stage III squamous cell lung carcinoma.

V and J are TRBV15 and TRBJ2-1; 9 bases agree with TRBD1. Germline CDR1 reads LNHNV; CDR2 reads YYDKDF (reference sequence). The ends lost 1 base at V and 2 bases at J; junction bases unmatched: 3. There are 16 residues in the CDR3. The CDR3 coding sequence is TGTGCCACCAGCAGAGGGGACAGGGATCCCTACAATGAGCAGTTCTTC. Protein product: CATSRGDRDPYNEQFF.

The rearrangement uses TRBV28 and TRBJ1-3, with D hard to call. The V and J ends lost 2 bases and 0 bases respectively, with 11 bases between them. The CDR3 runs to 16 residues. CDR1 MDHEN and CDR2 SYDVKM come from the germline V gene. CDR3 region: CASSLMQAFSGNTIYF. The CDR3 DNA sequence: TGTGCCAGCAGTTTAATGCAGGCCTTCTCTGGAAACACCATATATTTT.

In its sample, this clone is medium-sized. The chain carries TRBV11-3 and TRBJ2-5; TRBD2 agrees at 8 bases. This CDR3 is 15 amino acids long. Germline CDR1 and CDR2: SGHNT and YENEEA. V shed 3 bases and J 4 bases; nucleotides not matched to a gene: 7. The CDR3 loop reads CASSLLSGGSETQYF. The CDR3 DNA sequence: TGTGCCAGCAGCTTGTTAAGCGGGGGTTCAGAGACCCAGTACTTC.

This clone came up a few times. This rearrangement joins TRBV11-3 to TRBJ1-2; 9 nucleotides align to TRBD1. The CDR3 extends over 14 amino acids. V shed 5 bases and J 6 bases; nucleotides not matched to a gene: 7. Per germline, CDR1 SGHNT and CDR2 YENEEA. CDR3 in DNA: TGTGCCAGCAGCAGACAGGACAGGGGCGATGGCTACACCTTC. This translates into CASSRQDRGDGYTF. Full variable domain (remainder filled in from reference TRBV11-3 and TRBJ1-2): EAGVVQSPRYKIIEKKQPVAFWCNPISGHNTLYWYLQNLGQGPELLIRYENEEAVDDSQLPKDRFSAERLKGVDSTLKIQPAELGDSAVYLCASSRQDRGDGYTFGSGTRLTVV.

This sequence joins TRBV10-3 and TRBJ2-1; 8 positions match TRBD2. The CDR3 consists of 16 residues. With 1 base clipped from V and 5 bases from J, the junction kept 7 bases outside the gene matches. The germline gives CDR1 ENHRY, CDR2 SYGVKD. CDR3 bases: TGTGCCATCAGTGAGTTGAGGCCTAGCGGGCACAATGAGCAGTTCTTC. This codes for CAISELRPSGHNEQFF.

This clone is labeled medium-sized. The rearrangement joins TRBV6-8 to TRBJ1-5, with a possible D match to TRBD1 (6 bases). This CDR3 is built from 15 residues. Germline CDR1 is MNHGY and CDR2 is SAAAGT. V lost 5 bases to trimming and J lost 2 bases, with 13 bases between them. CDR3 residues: CASSGPGAGNQPQHF. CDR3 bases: TGTGCCAGCAGTGGACCGGGGGCCGGCAATCAGCCCCAGCATTTT.

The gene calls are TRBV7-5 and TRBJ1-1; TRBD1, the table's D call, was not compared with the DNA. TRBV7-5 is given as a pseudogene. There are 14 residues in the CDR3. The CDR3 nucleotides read TGTGCCAGCAGCTTAGGGCTCATGAACACTGAAGCTTTCTTT. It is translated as CASSLGLMNTEAFF.

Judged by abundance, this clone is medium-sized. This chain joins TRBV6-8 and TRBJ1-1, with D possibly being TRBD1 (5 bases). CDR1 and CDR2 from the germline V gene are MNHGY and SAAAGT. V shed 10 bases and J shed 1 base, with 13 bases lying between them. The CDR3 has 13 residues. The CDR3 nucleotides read TGTGCCACCTACCAGGGACGGAACACTGAAGCTTTCTTT. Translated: CATYQGRNTEAFF.

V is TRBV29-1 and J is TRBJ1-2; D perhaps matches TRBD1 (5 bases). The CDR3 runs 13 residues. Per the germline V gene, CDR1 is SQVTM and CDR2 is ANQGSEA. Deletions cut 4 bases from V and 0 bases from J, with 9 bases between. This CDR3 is CSVVTGANYGYTF. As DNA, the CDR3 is TGCAGCGTTGTAACAGGCGCTAACTATGGCTACACCTTC.

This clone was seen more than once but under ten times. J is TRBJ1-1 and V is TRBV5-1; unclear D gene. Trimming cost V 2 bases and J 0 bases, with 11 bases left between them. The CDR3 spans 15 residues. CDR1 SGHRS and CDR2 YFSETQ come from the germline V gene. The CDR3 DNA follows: TGCGCCAGCAGCTTCCGGGGAGATTTGAACACTGAAGCTTTCTTT. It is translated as CASSFRGDLNTEAFF.

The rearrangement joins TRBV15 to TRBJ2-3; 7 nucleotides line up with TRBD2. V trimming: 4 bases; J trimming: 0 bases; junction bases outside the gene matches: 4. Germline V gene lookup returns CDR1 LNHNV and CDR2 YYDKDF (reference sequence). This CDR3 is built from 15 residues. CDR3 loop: CATSIFSGSTDTQYF. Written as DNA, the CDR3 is TGTGCCACCAGCATCTTTAGCGGGAGCACAGATACGCAGTATTTT.

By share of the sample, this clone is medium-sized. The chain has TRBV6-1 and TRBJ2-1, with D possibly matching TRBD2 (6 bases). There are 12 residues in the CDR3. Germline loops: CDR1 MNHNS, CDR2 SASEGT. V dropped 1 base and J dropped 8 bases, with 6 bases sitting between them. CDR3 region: CASSEGGDEQFF. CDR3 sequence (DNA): TGTGCCAGCAGTGAAGGCGGGGATGAGCAGTTCTTC.

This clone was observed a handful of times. Here the CDR3 reads CASSFRDRGNEKLFF. CDR3 DNA: TGTGCCAGCAGTTTCCGGGACAGGGGCAATGAAAAACTGTTTTTT. The J gene is TRBJ1-4, the V gene TRBV11-3; 10 bases align to TRBD1. V lost 6 bases and J lost 5; bases outside the gene matches: 6. Per germline, CDR1 SGHNT and CDR2 YENEEA. There are 15 residues in the CDR3.

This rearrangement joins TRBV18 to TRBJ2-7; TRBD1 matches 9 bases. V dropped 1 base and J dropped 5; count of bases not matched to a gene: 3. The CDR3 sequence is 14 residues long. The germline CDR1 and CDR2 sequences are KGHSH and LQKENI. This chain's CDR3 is CASSPRDRGNEQYF. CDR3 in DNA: TGTGCCAGCTCACCACGTGACAGGGGGAACGAGCAGTACTTC.

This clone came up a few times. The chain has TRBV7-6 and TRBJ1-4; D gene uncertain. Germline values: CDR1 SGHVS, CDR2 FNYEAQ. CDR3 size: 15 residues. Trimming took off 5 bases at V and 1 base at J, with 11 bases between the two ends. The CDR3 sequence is CASSPEKGTNEKLFF. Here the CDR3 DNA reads TGTGCCAGCAGCCCAGAGAAGGGAACTAATGAAAAACTGTTTTTT.

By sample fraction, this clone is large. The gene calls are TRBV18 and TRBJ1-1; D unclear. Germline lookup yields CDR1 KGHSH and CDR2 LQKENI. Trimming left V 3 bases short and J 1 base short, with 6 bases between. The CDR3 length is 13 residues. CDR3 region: CASSPEGNTEAFF. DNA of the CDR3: TGTGCCAGCTCACCTGAGGGGAACACTGAAGCTTTCTTT.

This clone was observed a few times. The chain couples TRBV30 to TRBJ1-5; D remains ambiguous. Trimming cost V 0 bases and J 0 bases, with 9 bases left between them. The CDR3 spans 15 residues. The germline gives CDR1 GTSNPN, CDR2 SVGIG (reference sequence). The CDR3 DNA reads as TGTGCCTGGAGTGTCACGGGGAATAGCAATCAGCCCCAGCATTTT. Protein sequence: CAWSVTGNSNQPQHF. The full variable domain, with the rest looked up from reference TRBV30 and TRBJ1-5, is SQTIHQWPATLVQPVGSPLSLECTVEGTSNPNLYWYRQAAGRGLQLLFYSVGIGQISSEVPQNLSASRPQDRQFILSSKKLLLSDSGFYLCAWSVTGNSNQPQHFGDGTRLSIL.

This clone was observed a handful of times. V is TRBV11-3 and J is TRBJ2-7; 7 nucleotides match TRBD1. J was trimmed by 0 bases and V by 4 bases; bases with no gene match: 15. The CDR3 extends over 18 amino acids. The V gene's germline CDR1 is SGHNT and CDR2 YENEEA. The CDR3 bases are TGTGCCAGCAGCTCCCCTCCGCGAGGGGGCTACAGCTCCTACGAGCAGTACTTC. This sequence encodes CASSSPPRGGYSSYEQYF.

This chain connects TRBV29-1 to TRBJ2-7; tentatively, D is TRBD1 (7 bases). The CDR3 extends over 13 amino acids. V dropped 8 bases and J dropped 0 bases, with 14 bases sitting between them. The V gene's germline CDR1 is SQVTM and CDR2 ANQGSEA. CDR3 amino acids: CSTSGGSSYEQYF. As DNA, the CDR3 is TGCAGCACTTCAGGGGGGAGCTCCTACGAGCAGTACTTC.

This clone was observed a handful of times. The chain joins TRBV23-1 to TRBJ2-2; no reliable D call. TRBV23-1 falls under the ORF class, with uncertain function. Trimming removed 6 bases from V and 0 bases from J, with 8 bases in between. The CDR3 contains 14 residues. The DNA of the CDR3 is TGCGCCAGCAGCCAGGAATCGAACACCGGGGAGCTGTTTTTT. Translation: CASSQESNTGELFF.

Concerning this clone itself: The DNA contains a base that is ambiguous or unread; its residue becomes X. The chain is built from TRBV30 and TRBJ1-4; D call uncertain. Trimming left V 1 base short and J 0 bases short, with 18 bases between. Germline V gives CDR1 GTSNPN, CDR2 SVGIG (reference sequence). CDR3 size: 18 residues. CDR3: CAWSGPEXLEATNEKLFF. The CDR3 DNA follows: TGTGCCTGGAGTGGACCCGAARGTTTGGAGGCAACTAATGAAAAACTGTTTTTT.